These 22 T cell receptor beta chains originate from one sample sequenced in a study of regulatory T cells in long-lasting Graves disease. iRepertoire HTBI primers and Arm-PCR of CDR3 regions built TCR beta libraries. Each CDR3 protein is one row after TCRdb ran MiXCR on the multiplex PCR reads. The data contain approximately 290,000 distinct CDR3 sequences, 20% to 25% of them seen just once; the ten biggest clones take up just over 55%. Time point indicated: persistent/refractory GD, antithyroid drugs over 5 years with positive TRAb. RNA from PBMCs was the source of the TCR library. Sequencing used peripheral blood mononuclear cells (PBMCs), obtained when the disease was refractory, from a patient treated with antithyroid drugs. These receptors came from a female donor with Graves disease.

CDR3: CASSQGLGSGNTIYF. The DNA of the CDR3 is TGCGCCAGCAGCCAAGGTTTAGGCTCTGGAAACACCATATATTTT. The rearrangement joins TRBV4-1 to TRBJ1-3; D is unresolved. Germline V lookup: CDR1 MGHRA, CDR2 YSYEKL. Between the trimmed V and J ends, which lost 1 base and 0 bases, there was a span of 7 bases. There are 15 residues in the CDR3.

This clonotype was detected many times. The chain joins TRBV12-3 or TRBV12-4 to TRBJ1-1; D gene ambiguous. The CDR3 has 13 residues. Trimming shortened V by 7 bases and J by 0 bases, and 9 bases separated the two germline ends. The CDR3 bases are TGTGCCAGCATTGCTATCCTGAACACTGAAGCTTTCTTT. Its protein product is CASIAILNTEAFF.

This clonotype has at least ten counts. The V call is TRBV6-1, the J call TRBJ2-7; D gene unclear. This CDR3 is 13 amino acids long. The V gene's germline CDR1 is MNHNS and CDR2 SASEGT. Trimming pared 6 bases from V and 7 bases from J, leaving 16 bases between. CDR3 amino acids: CASSPNFVGEQYF. CDR3 bases: TGTGCCAGCAGCCCCAATTTTGTTGGGGAGCAGTACTTC.

This clonotype has ten or more counts. The rearrangement uses TRBV7-2 and TRBJ2-7; tentative D call: TRBD2 (6 bases). The V gene lost 3 bases and the J gene lost 4 bases, with 13 bases spanning the gap. The CDR3 has 14 amino acids. Germline V gives CDR1 SGHTA, CDR2 FQGNSA. The CDR3 region is CASSFDRGVYEQYF. The CDR3 region has the DNA TGTGCCAGCAGCTTCGACCGCGGGGTATACGAGCAGTACTTC.

Comments on this clonotype: Germline is not matched at one junction end, which may reflect a read error. This sequence joins TRBV5-1 and TRBJ2-2; D perhaps matches TRBD2 (6 bases). The CDR3 sequence is 14 residues long. Per the germline V gene, CDR1 is SGHRS and CDR2 is YFSETQ. The CDR3 sequence: CASEDGGATGELLF. The CDR3 DNA reads TGCGCCAGCGAGGACGGGGGTGCCACCGGGGAGCTGCTTTTT.

This clonotype was counted at least ten times. The chain combines TRBV15 with TRBJ2-2; D is uncertain. Trimming stripped 2 bases from V and 3 bases from J, with 10 bases between. CDR3 length: 15 amino acids. Per the germline V gene, CDR1 is LNHNV and CDR2 is YYDKDF (reference sequence). CDR3 residues: CATSRWGLDTGELFF. CDR3 sequence (DNA): TGTGCCACCAGCAGATGGGGTCTCGACACCGGGGAGCTGTTTTTT. The whole variable domain, remainder taken from reference TRBV15 and TRBJ2-2, is DAMVIQNPRYQVTQFGKPVTLSCSQTLNHNVMYWYQQKSSQAPKLLFHYYDKDFNNEADTPDNFQSRRPNTSFCFLDIRSPGLGDTAMYLCATSRWGLDTGELFFGEGSRLTVL.

The chain couples TRBV4-1 to TRBJ2-7, with 8 bases aligning to TRBD2. Trimming removed 4 bases from V and 1 base from J; junction bases left unmatched: 9. CDR3 length equals 16 residues. Germline values: CDR1 MGHRA, CDR2 YSYEKL. DNA for the CDR3: TGCGCCAGCAGCCTCGCGCTCGGGAGGGATTCCTACGAGCAGTACTTC. As protein: CASSLALGRDSYEQYF.

The chain joins TRBV7-2 to TRBJ2-7; possible D gene TRBD1, 6 bases. The CDR3 contains 14 residues. V dropped 5 bases and J dropped 4 bases, with 15 bases sitting between them. CDR1 and CDR2 (germline): SGHTA, FQGNSA. The CDR3 reads CASSPAGDGYEQYF. The CDR3 nucleotides read TGTGCCAGCAGCCCAGCAGGGGATGGGTACGAGCAGTACTTC.

The sample holds many counts of this clonotype. The chain employs TRBV20-1 and TRBJ1-4; 7 bases align to TRBD1. The length of the CDR3 is 16 residues. V lost 6 bases, J lost 2 bases, and 12 bases stayed unmatched. CDR1 and CDR2 (germline): DFQATT, SNEGSKA (reference sequence). For the CDR3, the DNA is TGCAGTGCCGTCACCCAGGTGGGACAGACTAATGAAAAACTGTTTTTT. Encoded protein: CSAVTQVGQTNEKLFF.

This sequence joins TRBV20-1 and TRBJ2-7, with D tentatively TRBD2 (6 bases). Germline values: CDR1 DFQATT, CDR2 SNEGSKA (reference sequence). V lost 5 bases to trimming and J lost 1 base, with 15 bases between them. The CDR3 consists of 14 residues. CDR3 nucleotide sequence: TGCAGTGCTCTAGCGCTGCTCGTTTCCTACGAGCAGTACTTC. Translating gives CSALALLVSYEQYF.

The rearrangement uses TRBV7-9 and TRBJ2-7; no clear D. The V end lost 1 base, the J end lost 9 bases, and 10 bases lay between the germline ends. This CDR3 comprises 12 residues. Germline assignment: CDR1 SEHNR and CDR2 FQNEAQ (reference sequence). In DNA form, the CDR3 reads TGTGCCAGCAGCTTAGAGCCGTGGGGGCAGTACTTC. Protein: CASSLEPWGQYF. The full variable domain, its missing parts supplied by reference TRBV7-9 and TRBJ2-7, is DTGVSQNPRHKITKRGQNVTFRCDPISEHNRLYWYRQTLGQGPEFLTYFQNEAQLEKSRLLSDRFSAERPKGSFSTLEIQRTEQGDSAMYLCASSLEPWGQYFGPGTRLTVT.

This clonotype was seen at least ten times. V is TRBV12-3 or TRBV12-4 and J is TRBJ2-5, with 10 bases lining up with TRBD2. V lost 8 bases, J lost 4 bases, and 10 bases stayed unmatched. The CDR3 is made up of 15 amino acids. CDR3 protein: CASSNSGRWGETQYF. As DNA, the CDR3 is TGTGCCAGCTCGAATAGCGGGAGGTGGGGAGAGACCCAGTACTTC.

The J gene is TRBJ2-7, the V gene TRBV20-1; TRBD2 matches at 8 bases. Per germline, CDR1 DFQATT and CDR2 SNEGSKA (reference sequence). CDR3 length equals 12 residues. The ends lost 2 bases at V and 3 bases at J; junction bases unmatched: 0. CDR3 region: CSARLAGYEQYF. The DNA of the CDR3 is TGCAGTGCTAGACTAGCGGGCTACGAGCAGTACTTC.

The V gene is TRBV7-3, the J gene TRBJ2-2; 8 bases fit TRBD1. The V and J ends lost 5 bases and 3 bases, in that order; junction bases with no gene match: 8. Germline CDR1 is SGHTA and CDR2 is FQGTGA. This CDR3 region has 16 residues. The CDR3 DNA reads as TGTGCCAGCAGCCTAGGACAGGGTCCCGACACCGGGGAGCTGTTTTTT. The encoded protein is CASSLGQGPDTGELFF.

This clonotype was detected a few times. DNA of the CDR3: TGTGCCAGCAGCGGCAGAGGGACAGCTCGCCTTGGCTACACCTTC. It yields the protein CASSGRGTARLGYTF. The V and J genes are TRBV7-9 and TRBJ1-2; TRBD1 agrees at 7 bases. This CDR3 contains 15 residues. Germline trimming cut 5 bases from V and 7 bases from J; bases unmatched to any gene: 13. CDR1 is SEHNR and CDR2 is FQNEAQ in the germline V gene (reference sequence).

The genes are TRBV12-3 or TRBV12-4 and TRBJ1-4; TRBD1 agrees at 7 bases. This CDR3 contains 14 residues. Trimming took 5 bases from V and 7 from J; bases not matched to a gene: 7. The CDR3 region is CASSMGQNGEKLFF. DNA for the CDR3: TGTGCCAGCAGTATGGGACAGAACGGTGAAAAACTGTTTTTT.

This clonotype was seen repeatedly, ten times or more. The chain joins TRBV28 to TRBJ1-5; 12 positions agree with TRBD1. J gave up 8 bases and V 6 bases, and 14 bases lay outside the gene matches. The CDR3 totals 17 residues. The germline gives CDR1 MDHEN, CDR2 SYDVKM. CDR3 region: CASRTDRGTGGLEPQHF. CDR3 bases: TGTGCCAGCAGAACCGACCGTGGGACAGGGGGCCTGGAGCCCCAGCATTTT.

V usage is TRBV30 and J usage is TRBJ2-1, with 10 bases that match TRBD2. Germline assignment: CDR1 GTSNPN and CDR2 SVGIG (reference sequence). Trimming removed 2 bases from V and 2 bases from J; junction bases left unmatched: 0. The CDR3 covers 14 residues. In DNA form, the CDR3 reads TGTGCCTGGAGTACTAGCGGGGCCTACAATGAGCAGTTCTTC. Residues: CAWSTSGAYNEQFF. The complete variable domain, with remaining parts taken from reference TRBV30 and TRBJ2-1, reads SQTIHQWPATLVQPVGSPLSLECTVEGTSNPNLYWYRQAAGRGLQLLFYSVGIGQISSEVPQNLSASRPQDRQFILSSKKLLLSDSGFYLCAWSTSGAYNEQFFGPGTRLTVL.

This clonotype was seen more than once but under ten times. This CDR3 is CASSVLGGGPQHF. In DNA, the CDR3 is TGTGCCAGCAGCGTATTGGGGGGAGGCCCCCAGCATTTT. The chain uses TRBV9 and TRBJ1-5; TRBD1 is a possible D gene (5 bases). CDR3 size: 13 residues. Between the trimmed V and J ends, which lost 1 base and 10 bases, there was a span of 12 bases. Germline V gene lookup returns CDR1 SGDLS and CDR2 YYNGEE.

The V and J genes are TRBV6-2 or TRBV6-3 and TRBJ1-5; D gene ambiguous. V was trimmed by 2 bases and J by 5 bases, leaving 4 bases between them. This CDR3 spans 12 amino acids. From germline, CDR1 is MNHEY and CDR2 SVGEGT. In nucleotides, the CDR3 is TGTGCCAGCAGTTACGGCGATCAGCCCCAGCATTTT. Translation: CASSYGDQPQHF.

At least ten counts were recorded for this clonotype. The chain links TRBV7-2 to TRBJ1-2; D ambiguous. This CDR3 comprises 15 residues. Germline assignment: CDR1 SGHTA and CDR2 FQGNSA. Trimming left V 3 bases short and J 4 bases short, with 15 bases between. The CDR3 protein is CASSFSTTTSYGYTF. In DNA form, the CDR3 reads TGTGCCAGCAGCTTTTCAACGACGACAAGCTATGGCTACACCTTC.

The rearrangement joins TRBV12-3 or TRBV12-4 to TRBJ2-2; a possible D gene is TRBD2 (5 bases). V dropped 7 bases and J dropped 7 bases, with 7 bases sitting between them. The CDR3 is 11 residues long. DNA for the CDR3: TGTGCCAGCACCCGGGGCGGGGAGCTGTTTTTT. It yields the protein CASTRGGELFF.